The following is a T cell receptor beta chain sequence with its context. The clone's antigen remains unknown. The input lacks base qualities; no much larger clone sits a single base away. The record originates from a study of blood T cell repertoires in COVID-19 (dated by TCRdb to the early 2020s). In terms of the full investigation: Samples covering the acute and convalescent phases of COVID-19 were provided by collaborators in the United States, Italy and Spain. The material from the prospective study consisted of cDNA or gDNA derived from T cells, B-cell-depleted T cells, or PBMCs. Subjects who had been exposed to COVID-19, were actively infected with it, or had recovered from it provided the deeply sampled blood TCRbeta repertoires that made up the dataset. A freely available public database, intended as a resource for researchers studying the immune response to SARS-CoV-2, is where the repertoires were released. Samples were obtained from the ongoing ImmuneRACE study (first 160 participants) and from 1,254 subjects provided by 6 global collaborators. A de-identified subject ID, COVID-19 status, age in years and sex were almost always included in the sample metadata. Where available, HLA class I and class II types were taken from metadata supplied by the sample provider and were not determined by assay-based typing.

Participants in the prospective study were enrolled through a virtual design, were aged about 18 to 100 years, and lived in roughly 24 United States geographic areas. In the prospective study, cohorts were assigned on the basis of participant-reported clinical history obtained from a screening survey and a study questionnaire. ImmuneRACE Cohort 3 recovered participants were defined by two consecutive negative NP/OP PCR tests, healthcare professional clearance, or symptom resolution. In the prospective study, whole blood, serum and a nasopharyngeal or oropharyngeal swab were collected from each participant by mobile phlebotomists. Prospective study participants could optionally give additional blood draws and questionnaires over an approximately 2-month period. Before DNA extraction, blood samples from the prospective study were shipped at room temperature or frozen. Including cysteine and phenylalanine, the CDR3 has 14 amino acids. Only the CDR3 portion is preserved as DNA: 42 bases, with reading frame beginning at the first base. Trimming at the junction amounts to 1 base on V and 5 bases on J, and the germline ends lie 11 bases apart. The germline V gene gives CDR1 as MGHRA and CDR2 as YSYEKL.

TCRbeta CDR3 regions were amplified from genomic DNA by means of the immunoSEQ Assay, a bias-controlled multiplex PCR. As for the authors' bioinformatics: Within the assay, amplification of reference gene primers was used to estimate how many nucleated cells each sample contained. To quantify the absolute abundance of each unique TCRbeta CDR3 rearrangement, sequence reads were collapsed and filtered. Productive Simpson clonality was computed per sample as the square root of Simpson's diversity index over productive rearrangements. In TCRdb, the immuneACCESS table is reduced to in-frame sequences with V and J assigned. These tables do not hold every clone; where another copy was compared, an unresolved V gene accounts for under half, and the others remain unexplained. The V and J calls and clone size were taken over from that table, and D and trimming were inferred from the DNA. The sample table contains 160,000 or so clones; only one count was recorded for around 80% of them. The ten most abundant clones make up roughly 3.4% of the sample.

The study at large found these results: Clinical and demographic metadata were provided uncurated, with the amount varying by source and participant.

The chain is assembled from TRBV4-1 and TRBJ1-2; TRBD1 is a weak D gene call, 5 bases matching. This TCR was recovered from a woman between 55 and 75 years old who had recovered from COVID-19. The sample taken for sequencing was PBMCs or T cells enriched from blood (not recorded which). The DNA sequence is given as TGCGCCAGCAGCCAAGCGGGGGGGTGGTATGGCTACACCTTC. Its protein reads: CASSQAGGWYGYTF.